This is a list of T cell receptor beta chains from one sample in a study of CD8+ T cells in alopecia areata. Profiling relied on immunoSEQ multiplex PCR, and the TCRdb table lists in-frame clones only, not all of them. The sample has around 190,000 clones; roughly 50% are singletons. Sequenced sample: CD8+ T cells sorted from blood. All receptors come from a human donor in good health. Both conserved end residues are part of each CDR3. Each record gives: clone size, J gene, V gene, D gene, CDR3 DNA, CDR3 protein. The D gene is left open where the match is weak. Size is omitted from some rows. Given values are once, few, many or a class for expanded clones.

clone_size: once
j_call: TRBJ2-1
v_call: TRBV7-9
d_call: .
cdr3_nt: TGTGCCAGCAGCTTACATAGCGCTTACAATGAGCAGTTCTTC
cdr3_aa: CASSLHSAYNEQFF

clone_size: .
j_call: TRBJ1-1
v_call: TRBV4-1
d_call: TRBD1
cdr3_nt: TGCGCCAGCAGCCAACCTGACAGGGGGCGAGGTGAAGCTTTCTTT
cdr3_aa: CASSQPDRGRGEAFF

clone_size: few
j_call: TRBJ2-7
v_call: TRBV5-1
d_call: .
cdr3_nt: TGCGCCAGCAGCTTGGAAAATGTTGAGGAGCAGTACTTC
cdr3_aa: CASSLENVEEQYF

clone_size: .
j_call: TRBJ2-3
v_call: TRBV5-6
d_call: .
cdr3_nt: TGTGCCAGCAGCTTAAGAATGGCGGGGAGCCTCACAGATACGCAGTATTTT
cdr3_aa: CASSLRMAGSLTDTQYF

clone_size: .
j_call: TRBJ2-3
v_call: TRBV29-1
d_call: .
cdr3_nt: TGCAGCGTCCGGACCTCAAACGGGAATACGCAGTATTTT
cdr3_aa: CSVRTSNGNTQYF

clone_size: .
j_call: TRBJ1-5
v_call: TRBV2
d_call: .
cdr3_nt: TGTGCCAGCAGTGAGCCACCTGTGCGACAGCATCAGCCCCAGCATTTT
cdr3_aa: CASSEPPVRQHQPQHF

clone_size: .
j_call: TRBJ1-1
v_call: TRBV6-6
d_call: .
cdr3_nt: TGTGCCAGCAGTTACTCTGAGGGAACCGAAGCTTTCTTT
cdr3_aa: CASSYSEGTEAFF

clone_size: .
j_call: TRBJ1-3
v_call: TRBV4-1
d_call: TRBD1
cdr3_nt: TGCGCCAGCAGCCAAGAATTGGGACAGTTTACCTCTGGAAACACCATATATTTT
cdr3_aa: CASSQELGQFTSGNTIYF

clone_size: .
j_call: TRBJ1-6
v_call: TRBV7-9
d_call: .
cdr3_nt: TGTGCCAGCAGCTTAGCGACGGGTGACTCACCCCTCCACTTT
cdr3_aa: CASSLATGDSPLHF

clone_size: .
j_call: TRBJ2-7
v_call: TRBV4-2
d_call: .
cdr3_nt: TGTGCCAGCAGCCAAGAAGCCGGGGGTACCTACGAGCAGTACTTC
cdr3_aa: CASSQEAGGTYEQYF

clone_size: .
j_call: TRBJ2-1
v_call: TRBV7-9
d_call: TRBD2
cdr3_nt: TGTGCGAGCACCGGCGGGGGGGCAGATGAGCAGTTCTTC
cdr3_aa: CASTGGGADEQFF

clone_size: few
j_call: TRBJ2-7
v_call: TRBV7-9
d_call: TRBD1
cdr3_nt: TGTGCCAGCAGCTCGGCGGTGGGACAGGGCACTTACGAGCAGTACTTC
cdr3_aa: CASSSAVGQGTYEQYF

clone_size: .
j_call: TRBJ1-5
v_call: TRBV13
d_call: .
cdr3_nt: TGTGCCAGCAGTTACAAGGGGAGGGGTCAGCCCCAGCATTTT
cdr3_aa: CASSYKGRGQPQHF

clone_size: .
j_call: TRBJ2-7
v_call: TRBV29-1
d_call: .
cdr3_nt: TGCAGCGTTGAGGGCAGGGGAAGCTCCTACGAGCAGTACTTC
cdr3_aa: CSVEGRGSSYEQYF

clone_size: .
j_call: TRBJ2-3
v_call: TRBV29-1
d_call: .
cdr3_nt: TGCAGCGTAACAGGAGGGGCCCACACAGATACGCAGTATTTT
cdr3_aa: CSVTGGAHTDTQYF

clone_size: .
j_call: TRBJ2-1
v_call: TRBV27
d_call: TRBD1
cdr3_nt: TGTGCCAGTAGGACAGGGGTTTTAGAGTTCTTC
cdr3_aa: CASRTGVLEFF

clone_size: .
j_call: TRBJ2-7
v_call: TRBV6-1
d_call: .
cdr3_nt: TGTGCCAGCAGTGAAGAACACAGGCTCGACGAGCAGTACTTC
cdr3_aa: CASSEEHRLDEQYF

clone_size: .
j_call: TRBJ1-1
v_call: TRBV5-1
d_call: TRBD1
cdr3_nt: TGCGCCAGCGGATACAGGGGACCCACTGAAGCTTTCTTT
cdr3_aa: CASGYRGPTEAFF

clone_size: few
j_call: TRBJ2-2
v_call: TRBV12-5
d_call: .
cdr3_nt: TGTGCTAGTGGCCCCCCGGAGGGGACCCTAACCGGGGAGCTGTTTTTT
cdr3_aa: CASGPPEGTLTGELFF

clone_size: few
j_call: TRBJ1-2
v_call: TRBV7-9
d_call: .
cdr3_nt: TGTGCCAGCAGCGTCGGGGACCATAACTATGGCTACACCTTC
cdr3_aa: CASSVGDHNYGYTF

clone_size: .
j_call: TRBJ2-7
v_call: TRBV5-1
d_call: .
cdr3_nt: TGCGCCAGCAGTGGAAGCTCCTACGAGCAGTACTTC
cdr3_aa: CASSGSSYEQYF

clone_size: .
j_call: TRBJ2-3
v_call: TRBV5-4
d_call: .
cdr3_nt: TGTGCCAGCAGCGCCGGGAGCACAGATACGCAGTATTTT
cdr3_aa: CASSAGSTDTQYF

clone_size: .
j_call: TRBJ2-2
v_call: TRBV6-5
d_call: .
cdr3_nt: TGTGCCAGCAGTTACTCGAAGGGCGGCGGGGAGCTGTTTTTT
cdr3_aa: CASSYSKGGGELFF

clone_size: .
j_call: TRBJ1-6
v_call: TRBV27
d_call: .
cdr3_nt: TGTGCCAGCAGTTTCGGGATTTTAGGTTCACCCCTCCACTTT
cdr3_aa: CASSFGILGSPLHF

clone_size: .
j_call: TRBJ2-2
v_call: TRBV30
d_call: .
cdr3_nt: TGTGCCTGGAGTGTCGGGGCGGGGGAGCTGTTTTTT
cdr3_aa: CAWSVGAGELFF

clone_size: .
j_call: TRBJ2-1
v_call: TRBV6-5
d_call: .
cdr3_nt: TGTGCCAGCAGTGACTCCCATGAGCAGTTCTTC
cdr3_aa: CASSDSHEQFF

clone_size: few
j_call: TRBJ1-2
v_call: TRBV13
d_call: TRBD1
cdr3_nt: TGTGCCAGCAGCTTGCTACCGGGACAGCGTTCGGTGAAGACCTTC
cdr3_aa: CASSLLPGQRSVKTF

clone_size: .
j_call: TRBJ2-5
v_call: TRBV4-1
d_call: .
cdr3_nt: TGCGCCAGCAGCCCTGGGGTGGGAGAGACCCAGTACTTC
cdr3_aa: CASSPGVGETQYF

clone_size: many
j_call: TRBJ2-7
v_call: TRBV10-3
d_call: TRBD2
cdr3_nt: TGTGCCATCCGGGGGGAGAGCTCCTACGAGCAGTACTTC
cdr3_aa: CAIRGESSYEQYF

clone_size: .
j_call: TRBJ2-3
v_call: TRBV5-4
d_call: TRBD2
cdr3_nt: TGTGCCAGCAGCTTGCGGGCTAGCGGGGAGGGTACGCAGTATTTT
cdr3_aa: CASSLRASGEGTQYF

clone_size: few
j_call: TRBJ2-3
v_call: TRBV12-5
d_call: .
cdr3_nt: TGTGCTAGTGGTTTCCCCGACCGCACAGATACGCAGTATTTT
cdr3_aa: CASGFPDRTDTQYF

clone_size: many
j_call: TRBJ1-2
v_call: TRBV11-2
d_call: TRBD1
cdr3_nt: TGTGCCAGCAGCTTAGGATCGGCAGGGGGGAATTTCTTGTATGGCTACACCTTC
cdr3_aa: CASSLGSAGGNFLYGYTF

clone_size: few
j_call: TRBJ2-1
v_call: TRBV7-8
d_call: .
cdr3_nt: TGTGCCAGCAGCCCAGGTTGGGGATCCTACAATGAGCAGTTCTTC
cdr3_aa: CASSPGWGSYNEQFF

clone_size: .
j_call: TRBJ2-5
v_call: TRBV25-1
d_call: .
cdr3_nt: TGTGCCAGCAGTGAATTTGGGACCCAGTACTTC
cdr3_aa: CASSEFGTQYF

clone_size: .
j_call: TRBJ2-5
v_call: TRBV2
d_call: TRBD2
cdr3_nt: TGTGCCAGCAGTGAAGCGGCTAGCGGGGGGAGAGAGACCCAGTACTTC
cdr3_aa: CASSEAASGGRETQYF

clone_size: .
j_call: TRBJ2-7
v_call: TRBV30
d_call: .
cdr3_nt: TGTGCCTGGAAGGTGGGCCACGAGCAGTACTTC
cdr3_aa: CAWKVGHEQYF

clone_size: .
j_call: TRBJ2-7
v_call: TRBV7-6
d_call: TRBD2
cdr3_nt: TGTGCCAGCAGCTCCGCGGGGGGGGCGACGTACGAGCAGTACTTC
cdr3_aa: CASSSAGGATYEQYF

clone_size: .
j_call: TRBJ1-1
v_call: TRBV7-9
d_call: TRBD1
cdr3_nt: TGTGCCAGCAGCCGTTCTGACAGGGGCACTGAAGCTTTCTTT
cdr3_aa: CASSRSDRGTEAFF

clone_size: .
j_call: TRBJ2-7
v_call: TRBV30
d_call: .
cdr3_nt: TGTGCCTGTGAAGGACAGTTCCCCGCCGAGCAGTACTTC
cdr3_aa: CACEGQFPAEQYF

clone_size: .
j_call: TRBJ2-1
v_call: TRBV19
d_call: TRBD2
cdr3_nt: TGTGCCAGTAGTATGCGGGGGTTATACAATGAGCAGTTCTTC
cdr3_aa: CASSMRGLYNEQFF

clone_size: .
j_call: TRBJ2-7
v_call: TRBV29-1
d_call: .
cdr3_nt: TGCAGCGTTGGGGAGGCAGGGAGCTACGAGCAGTACTTC
cdr3_aa: CSVGEAGSYEQYF

clone_size: .
j_call: TRBJ1-3
v_call: TRBV21-1
d_call: .
cdr3_nt: TGTGCCAGCAGCAAAGGAGTTTCTGGAAACACCATATATTTT
cdr3_aa: CASSKGVSGNTIYF

clone_size: .
j_call: TRBJ1-5
v_call: TRBV7-8
d_call: .
cdr3_nt: TGTGCCAGCAGCACAGGGACTGCCAGCAATCAGCCCCAGCATTTT
cdr3_aa: CASSTGTASNQPQHF

clone_size: few
j_call: TRBJ1-2
v_call: TRBV4-2
d_call: TRBD1
cdr3_nt: TGTGCCAGCAGCCAAGAGACAGGGAGGGATATCTATGGCTACACCTTC
cdr3_aa: CASSQETGRDIYGYTF

clone_size: .
j_call: TRBJ2-3
v_call: TRBV7-7
d_call: .
cdr3_nt: TGTGCCAGCAGCTTACGGACTCCGCCAGATACGCAGTATTTT
cdr3_aa: CASSLRTPPDTQYF

clone_size: few
j_call: TRBJ2-1
v_call: TRBV7-9
d_call: TRBD2
cdr3_nt: TGTGCCAGCAGCTTACTAGCGGGGGGGCCCAATGAGCAGTTCTTC
cdr3_aa: CASSLLAGGPNEQFF

clone_size: few
j_call: TRBJ2-7
v_call: TRBV13
d_call: .
cdr3_nt: TGTGCCAGCAGGACCTGGGGGGCGCCCCCCTACGAGCAGTACTTC
cdr3_aa: CASRTWGAPPYEQYF

clone_size: .
j_call: TRBJ2-7
v_call: TRBV4-1
d_call: .
cdr3_nt: TGCGCCAGCAGCCAGATGGACCCTTACGAGCAGTACTTC
cdr3_aa: CASSQMDPYEQYF

clone_size: many
j_call: TRBJ2-7
v_call: TRBV11-2
d_call: .
cdr3_nt: TGTGCCAGCAGCAACGACTACGAGCAGTACTTC
cdr3_aa: CASSNDYEQYF

clone_size: few
j_call: TRBJ2-3
v_call: TRBV29-1
d_call: .
cdr3_nt: TGCAGCGTTGAAGAGGAGGCGGATACGCAGTATTTT
cdr3_aa: CSVEEEADTQYF

clone_size: few
j_call: TRBJ2-1
v_call: TRBV5-6
d_call: .
cdr3_nt: TGTGCCAGCAGCTTGCTTGGGAATGAGCAGTTCTTC
cdr3_aa: CASSLLGNEQFF

clone_size: few
j_call: TRBJ2-2
v_call: TRBV13
d_call: TRBD1
cdr3_nt: TGTGCCAGCAGCCTGGGACAGGGGGCGCAGAACACCGGGGAGCTGTTTTTT
cdr3_aa: CASSLGQGAQNTGELFF

clone_size: .
j_call: TRBJ1-1
v_call: TRBV5-6
d_call: .
cdr3_nt: TGTGCCAGCAGCTCCGAAGGCAGGGGTAGTGAAGCTTTCTTT
cdr3_aa: CASSSEGRGSEAFF

clone_size: .
j_call: TRBJ2-7
v_call: TRBV29-1
d_call: .
cdr3_nt: TGCAGCGTTGTGTGGGGGCCGGGGGAGCAGTACTTC
cdr3_aa: CSVVWGPGEQYF

clone_size: once
j_call: TRBJ2-5
v_call: TRBV4-1
d_call: TRBD2
cdr3_nt: TGTGCCAGCAGCCAAGGTGGGACTAGCGGGGCTGAGACCCAGTACTTC
cdr3_aa: CASSQGGTSGAETQYF